The source of this TCR beta chain is a study of vaccination and CD4 T cells after COVID-19. Study in general: Stimulation of cells relied on overlapping spike peptides derived from SARS-CoV-2, HCoV-NL63, HCoV-OC43 and HCoV-229E.

CD4+ T cells that had been cultured provided DNA sequenced with the Oncomine TCR Beta short-read assay. TCRdb re-called the PCR reads with MiXCR, one entry per CDR3 protein. The sample yields around 18,000 distinct CDR3 sequences, around 52% seen once. The CDR3 consists of 12 residues. Trimming shortened V by 4 bases and J by 12 bases, and 14 bases separated the two germline ends. CDR1 and CDR2 from the germline V gene are SGHTA and FQGTGA. As for time point: late sampling 161 to 241 days after vaccination in a few convalescent patients. Treatment noted: approximately nine-day PBMC culture with coronavirus spike peptide pools or control peptides (ViraFEST assay). ViraFEST grew antigen-specific T cells using peptide pools, then sequenced TCRs. Peptide pools at around 9.6 ug/ml stimulated two million PBMCs per well with about 9.5 IU/ml IL-2. By frequency in the sample, this clonotype is medium-sized. Its antigen is as yet unknown.

This chain links TRBV7-3 with TRBJ2-3; D might be TRBD2 (6 bases). The sample was CD4+ T cells from blood, cultured in vitro, taken about 7 months after SARS-CoV-2 vaccination. This TCR was sampled from a human donor who had recovered from COVID-19. The CDR3: CASSSGRGQQYF. The CDR3 nucleotides are TGTGCCAGCAGCTCCGGGCGGGGCCAACAGTATTTT.